This TCR beta chain stems from a study of shared clonotypes between healthy human individuals. At the level of the study: The study enrolled a couple of women and a few men aged 18 to 49.

A CD45RA-negative memory subset and a CD45RA+ naive subset were separated from the CD4+ cells. V lost 0 bases, J lost 8 bases, and 16 bases lay in between. From germline, CDR1 is GTSNPN and CDR2 SVGIG (reference sequence). The CDR3 length is 15 residues. Turning to this clone: Its antigen is not identified.

TCRdb keeps only in-frame clones here, not all; method: immunoSEQ multiplex PCR. This table has fewer than 1.8 million clones, around 98.5% appearing once. General study findings and limits: Across a handful of donors, naive CD4 shared around 5.1%, naive CD8 approximately 3.5%, memory CD4 approximately 2.5%, memory CD8 under 0.5%. All-four-donor shared clonotypes had higher generation probabilities than non-shared clonotypes did.

The chain links TRBV30 to TRBJ1-4; D uncertain. The sample consisted of naive CD4+ T cells sorted from blood. Subset in this sample: CD45RA+ positively selected. The sequence was collected from a young man in good health. The CDR3 DNA follows: TGTGCCTGGAGTGTACCTCGAATGCGTCGGGAAAAACTGTTTTTT. Protein: CAWSVPRMRREKLFF. Full variable domain (remainder filled in from reference TRBV30 and TRBJ1-4): SQTIHQWPATLVQPVGSPLSLECTVEGTSNPNLYWYRQAAGRGLQLLFYSVGIGQISSEVPQNLSASRPQDRQFILSSKKLLLSDSGFYLCAWSVPRMRREKLFFGSGTQLSVL.